The 19 T cell receptor beta chains below come from one sample, sequenced in a study of early T cells in non-severe SARS-CoV-2 infection. Using its own MiXCR run on the 5' RACE reads, TCRdb lists one record per CDR3 protein. This table holds some 61,000 distinct CDR3 sequences, approximately 10% found once. The sequencing here drew on whole blood, taken at baseline. These receptors were collected from an adult who was a healthcare worker with PCR-confirmed SARS-CoV-2 infection or an uninfected control (not recorded which).

This clonotype appeared many times. The chain employs TRBV4-1 and TRBJ2-7; 7 bases fit TRBD2. The trim removed 4 bases at V and 3 bases at J, leaving 6 bases unmatched. In germline, CDR1 is MGHRA, CDR2 YSYEKL. The CDR3 has 14 residues. As DNA, the CDR3 is TGCGCCAGCAGCCCAAAGAGCGGGGTCTACGAGCAGTACTTC. The encoded protein is CASSPKSGVYEQYF.

The sample holds a few counts of this clonotype. The CDR3 is CASSPTIGNTGELFF. DNA of the CDR3: TGTGCCAGCAGCCCAACAATCGGGAACACCGGGGAGCTGTTTTTT. The chain is built from TRBV7-9 and TRBJ2-2; D not resolved. CDR3 length: 15 residues. The V gene's germline CDR1 is SEHNR and CDR2 FQNEAQ (reference sequence). The germline V and J ends were trimmed by 5 bases and 1 base, with 11 bases remaining between them.

This clonotype was detected ten times or more. V usage is TRBV29-1 and J usage is TRBJ1-2; D is uncertain. There are 12 residues in the CDR3. V dropped 0 bases and J dropped 5 bases, with 7 bases sitting between them. Germline loops: CDR1 SQVTM, CDR2 ANQGSEA. The CDR3 spells CSVEESSYGYTF. The CDR3 nucleotides read TGCAGCGTTGAAGAGTCCTCGTATGGCTACACCTTC.

The chain has TRBV7-8 and TRBJ2-1; the D is unclear. Germline assignment: CDR1 SGHVS and CDR2 FQNEAQ. The ends were cut back, 2 bases at V and 0 bases at J, with 20 bases in the middle. The CDR3 is made up of 19 amino acids. CDR3 in amino acids: CASSLFLPKTGSSYNEQFF. The CDR3 DNA follows: TGTGCCAGCAGCTTATTTCTGCCTAAGACGGGCAGCTCCTACAATGAGCAGTTCTTC.

The DNA for the CDR3 is TGTGCCAGCAGCTCGTCGCCGCGCTCCTACAATGAGCAGTTCTTC. Residues: CASSSSPRSYNEQFF. The J gene is TRBJ2-1, the V gene TRBV7-9, with no clear D. V lost 4 bases, J lost 0 bases, and 10 bases lay in between. The CDR3 length is 15 residues. Germline V gives CDR1 SEHNR, CDR2 FQNEAQ (reference sequence).

The rearrangement joins TRBV18 to TRBJ2-7; possible D gene TRBD2, 5 bases. The V end lost 4 bases, the J end lost 6 bases, and 22 bases lay between the germline ends. Germline-derived CDR1 and CDR2 are KGHSH and LQKENI. CDR3 length equals 16 residues. CDR3 amino acids: CASSQSSPGYGGEQYF. CDR3 DNA sequence: TGTGCCAGCTCACAATCCTCGCCGGGGTACGGAGGCGAGCAGTACTTC.

The sample holds many counts of this clonotype. V gene TRBV30 combines with J gene TRBJ1-2; TRBD1 matches at 8 bases. The CDR3 covers 12 residues. After removal of 3 bases from V and 8 bases from J, the junction contained 5 bases not matched to a gene. CDR1 is GTSNPN and CDR2 is SVGIG in the germline V gene (reference sequence). CDR3 DNA: TGTGCCTGGAGGGGGACAGGAAGAGGCTACACCTTC. The encoded protein is CAWRGTGRGYTF.

The sample holds a few counts of this clonotype. The CDR3 DNA reads as TGTGCCAGCAGCTGGACTAGCTCCTGGAACACCGGGGAGCTGTTTTTT. Translated: CASSWTSSWNTGELFF. This chain links TRBV6-4 with TRBJ2-2; 8 nucleotides line up with TRBD2. The J segment lost 1 base and the V segment lost 6 bases, leaving 7 bases of the junction unmatched. CDR1 and CDR2 (germline): MRHNA, SNTAGT. This CDR3 has 16 amino acids.

This clonotype was observed a few times. Being one base from a much bigger clone, this may be a read error. This CDR3 is CVSSFAQTNTGELFF. The DNA for the CDR3 is TGTGTCAGCAGCTTCGCTCAGACGAACACCGGGGAGCTGTTTTTT. The gene calls are TRBV7-9 and TRBJ2-2; D gene ambiguous. The CDR3 contains 15 residues. Germline assignment: CDR1 SEHNR and CDR2 FQNEAQ (reference sequence).

This clonotype was seen many times. The rearrangement uses TRBV12-3 or TRBV12-4 and TRBJ2-3, with a possible D match to TRBD1 (6 bases). This CDR3 has 16 amino acids. Trimming removed 5 bases from V and 4 bases from J, with 19 bases in between. Written as DNA, the CDR3 is TGTGCCAGCAGTCCTCCGGGACACCGGGTAGCAGATACGCAGTATTTT. Its translation: CASSPPGHRVADTQYF.

J is TRBJ2-7 and V is TRBV12-3 or TRBV12-4; 7 bases are shared with TRBD1. V shed 5 bases, J shed 0 bases, and the junction held 7 bases outside the gene matches. There are 15 residues in the CDR3. CDR3 sequence: CASSRGQPSSYEQYF. The CDR3 bases are TGTGCCAGCAGTCGGGGACAGCCTAGCTCCTACGAGCAGTACTTC.

In this sample, this clonotype turned up a few times. The V call is TRBV10-3, the J call TRBJ2-1; TRBD2 is a possible D gene (6 bases). Trimming shortened V by 4 bases and J by 9 bases, and 16 bases separated the two germline ends. The V gene's germline CDR1 is ENHRY and CDR2 SYGVKD. The CDR3 length is 14 residues. CDR3 DNA sequence: TGTGCCATCAGTGCCCGAGGAGGGAACGGTGAGCAGTTCTTC. Translated: CAISARGGNGEQFF.

This sequence joins TRBV3-1 and TRBJ1-4; 7 nucleotides align to TRBD1. The CDR3 spans 13 residues. V dropped 1 base and J dropped 8; count of bases not matched to a gene: 1. From germline, CDR1 is LGHDT and CDR2 YNNKEL (reference sequence). DNA for the CDR3: TGTGCCAGCAGCCAAGCAGGGGGGGAAAAACTGTTTTTT. Residues: CASSQAGGEKLFF.

This chain joins TRBV18 and TRBJ2-5; 10 bases are a match to TRBD2. V dropped 0 bases and J dropped 2; count of bases not matched to a gene: 3. CDR1 and CDR2 from the germline V gene are KGHSH and LQKENI. The CDR3 covers 16 residues. CDR3 nucleotides: TGTGCCAGCTCACCACCTGGGACTAGCGCTCAAGAGACCCAGTACTTC. It translates to CASSPPGTSAQETQYF.

This clonotype was recorded a few times. This sequence joins TRBV3-1 and TRBJ2-2; perhaps TRBD1 as D (5 bases). Per germline, CDR1 LGHDT and CDR2 YNNKEL (reference sequence). The CDR3 is made up of 16 amino acids. V gave up 1 base and J gave up 2 bases, with 11 bases separating them. Here the CDR3 DNA reads TGTGCCAGCAGCCAAGGTTGGGGCCGAAACACCGGGGAGCTGTTTTTT. This codes for CASSQGWGRNTGELFF.

V gene TRBV7-2 combines with J gene TRBJ2-2, with D unclear. In germline, CDR1 is SGHTA, CDR2 FQGNSA. The CDR3 runs to 17 residues. The V gene lost 1 base and the J gene lost 1 base, with 13 bases spanning the gap. CDR3 sequence (DNA): TGTGCCAGCAGCTTAGTCGGCAGACTGAAGAACACCGGGGAGCTGTTTTTT. Its protein is CASSLVGRLKNTGELFF. Using reference TRBV7-2 and TRBJ2-2 for the parts outside the CDR3, the full variable domain is GAGVSQSPSNKVTEKGKDVELRCDPISGHTALYWYRQSLGQGLEFLIYFQGNSAPDKSGLPSDRFSAERTGGSVSTLTIQRTQQEDSAVYLCASSLVGRLKNTGELFFGEGSRLTVL.

This clonotype was detected many times. The rearrangement links TRBV4-2 to TRBJ1-5; TRBD1 is a possible D gene (6 bases). The CDR3 has 15 residues. Trimming stripped 1 base from V and 6 bases from J, with 13 bases between. CDR1 and CDR2 (germline): LGHNA, YNFKEQ. The CDR3 here is CASSQVVGASQPQHF. DNA for the CDR3: TGTGCCAGCAGCCAAGTAGTGGGGGCGAGTCAGCCCCAGCATTTT.

This clonotype has at least ten counts. This sequence joins TRBV6-2 or TRBV6-3 and TRBJ2-2; 9 bases align to TRBD2. The CDR3 covers 16 residues. V shed 7 bases, J shed 3 bases, and the junction held 9 bases outside the gene matches. CDR1 and CDR2 from the germline V gene are MNHEY and SVGEGT. The CDR3 bases are TGTGCCAGCACTCGGTTGACTAGCGGCTACACCGGGGAGCTGTTTTTT. It specifies CASTRLTSGYTGELFF.

This chain links TRBV11-2 with TRBJ2-1; 8 nucleotides align to TRBD2. Looked up from germline, CDR1 is SGHAT and CDR2 is FQNNGV. Trimming at V came to 4 bases and at J to 4 bases, leaving 9 bases not matched to a gene. The CDR3 is made up of 16 amino acids. CDR3 in DNA: TGTGCCAGCAGCTCACGCGGGAGGAGGGGTTACAATGAGCAGTTCTTC. Translation gives CASSSRGRRGYNEQFF. The whole variable domain, remainder taken from reference TRBV11-2 and TRBJ2-1, is EAGVAQSPRYKIIEKRQSVAFWCNPISGHATLYWYQQILGQGPKLLIQFQNNGVVDDSQLPKDRFSAERLKGVDSTLKIQPAKLEDSAVYLCASSSRGRRGYNEQFFGPGTRLTVL.